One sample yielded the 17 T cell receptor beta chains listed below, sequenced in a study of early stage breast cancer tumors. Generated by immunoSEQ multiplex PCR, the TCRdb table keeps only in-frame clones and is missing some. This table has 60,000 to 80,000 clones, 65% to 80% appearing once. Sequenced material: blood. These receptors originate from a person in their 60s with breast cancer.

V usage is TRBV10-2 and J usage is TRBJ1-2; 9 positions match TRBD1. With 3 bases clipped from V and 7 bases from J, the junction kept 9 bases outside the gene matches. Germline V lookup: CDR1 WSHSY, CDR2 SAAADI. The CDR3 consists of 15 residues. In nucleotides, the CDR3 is TGCGCCAGCAGTGAATTAAGGACAGGGGAGAGTGGCTACACCTTC. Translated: CASSELRTGESGYTF.

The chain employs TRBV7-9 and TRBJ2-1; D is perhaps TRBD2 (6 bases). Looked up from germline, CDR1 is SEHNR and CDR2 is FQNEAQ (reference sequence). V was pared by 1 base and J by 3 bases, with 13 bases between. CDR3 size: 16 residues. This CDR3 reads CASSLEGLADYNEQFF. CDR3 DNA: TGTGCCAGCAGCTTAGAAGGATTAGCGGACTACAATGAGCAGTTCTTC.

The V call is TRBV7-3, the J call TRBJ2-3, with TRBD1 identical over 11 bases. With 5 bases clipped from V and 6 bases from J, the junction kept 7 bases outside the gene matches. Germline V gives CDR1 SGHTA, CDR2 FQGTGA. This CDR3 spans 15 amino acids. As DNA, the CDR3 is TGTGCCAGCAGCCCCGGACAGGGGGCGTGGGATACGCAGTATTTT. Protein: CASSPGQGAWDTQYF.

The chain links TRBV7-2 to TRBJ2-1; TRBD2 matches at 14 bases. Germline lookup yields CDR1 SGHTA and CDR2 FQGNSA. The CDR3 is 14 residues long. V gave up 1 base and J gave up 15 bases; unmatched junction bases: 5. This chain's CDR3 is CASSLDGTSGSLFF. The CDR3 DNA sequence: TGTGCCAGCAGCTTAGACGGGACTAGCGGGAGTCTGTTCTTC.

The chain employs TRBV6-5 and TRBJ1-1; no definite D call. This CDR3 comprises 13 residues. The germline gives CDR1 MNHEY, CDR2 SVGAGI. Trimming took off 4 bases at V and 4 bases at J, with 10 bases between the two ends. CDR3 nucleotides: TGTGCCAGCAGTTTCCGGGGAGGCACTGAAGCTTTCTTT. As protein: CASSFRGGTEAFF.

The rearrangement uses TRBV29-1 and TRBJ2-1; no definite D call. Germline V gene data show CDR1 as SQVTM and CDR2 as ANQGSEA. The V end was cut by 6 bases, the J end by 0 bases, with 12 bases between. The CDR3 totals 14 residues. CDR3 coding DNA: TGCAGCGTGGATGAGTTAGGCTCCTACAATGAGCAGTTCTTC. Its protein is CSVDELGSYNEQFF.

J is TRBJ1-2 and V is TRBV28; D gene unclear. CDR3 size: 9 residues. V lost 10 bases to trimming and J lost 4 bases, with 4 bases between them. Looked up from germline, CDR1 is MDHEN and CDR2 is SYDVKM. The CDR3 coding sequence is TGTGCCACCCTCTATGGCTACACCTTC. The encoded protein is CATLYGYTF.

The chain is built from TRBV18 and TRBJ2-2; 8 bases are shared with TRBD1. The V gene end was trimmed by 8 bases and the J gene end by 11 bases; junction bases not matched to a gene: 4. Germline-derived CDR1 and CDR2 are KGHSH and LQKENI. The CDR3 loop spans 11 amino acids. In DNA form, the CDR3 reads TGTGCCAGCACGGACAGGGACGAGCTGTTTTTT. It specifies CASTDRDELFF.

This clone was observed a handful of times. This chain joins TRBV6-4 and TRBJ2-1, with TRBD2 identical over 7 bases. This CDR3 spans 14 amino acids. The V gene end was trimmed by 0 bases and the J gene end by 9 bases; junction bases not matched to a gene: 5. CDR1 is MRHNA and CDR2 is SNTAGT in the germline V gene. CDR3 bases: TGTGCCAGCAGTGACTCGGGAGGGATGGGTGAGCAGTTCTTC. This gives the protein CASSDSGGMGEQFF.

The CDR3 sequence is CASRNQGAQGYGYTF. The CDR3 bases are TGTGCCAGCAGAAACCAGGGGGCGCAGGGCTATGGCTACACCTTC. The V gene is TRBV6-5, the J gene TRBJ1-2; 8 nucleotides match TRBD1. Per germline, CDR1 MNHEY and CDR2 SVGAGI. The CDR3 runs to 15 residues. V trimming: 6 bases; J trimming: 4 bases; junction bases outside the gene matches: 10.

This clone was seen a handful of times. The CDR3 is CASSFSPGLAGNEQFF. CDR3 DNA: TGTGCCAGCAGCTTCTCACCCGGACTAGCGGGCAATGAGCAGTTCTTC. The V and J genes are TRBV5-6 and TRBJ2-1; 11 bases align to TRBD2. Germline trimming cut 2 bases from V and 6 bases from J; bases unmatched to any gene: 7. CDR1 is SGHDT and CDR2 is YYEEEE in the germline V gene. The CDR3 has 16 amino acids.

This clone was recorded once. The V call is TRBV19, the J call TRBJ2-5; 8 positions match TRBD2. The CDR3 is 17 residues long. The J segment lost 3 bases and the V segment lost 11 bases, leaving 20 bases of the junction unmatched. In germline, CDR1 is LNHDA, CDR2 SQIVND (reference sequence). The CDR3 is CALGTRPLYSSEETQYF. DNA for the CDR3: TGTGCCCTAGGGACTAGACCTTTATACTCTAGCGAAGAGACCCAGTACTTC. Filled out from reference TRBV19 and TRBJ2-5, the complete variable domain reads DGGITQSPKYLFRKEGQNVTLSCEQNLNHDAMYWYRQDPGQGLRLIYYSQIVNDFQKGDIAEGYSVSREKKESFPLTVTSAQKNPTAFYLCALGTRPLYSSEETQYFGPGTRLLVL.

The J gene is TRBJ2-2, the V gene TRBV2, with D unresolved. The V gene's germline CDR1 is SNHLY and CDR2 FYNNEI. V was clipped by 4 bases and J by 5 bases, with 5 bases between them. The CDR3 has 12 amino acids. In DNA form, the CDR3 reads TGTGCCAGCAGTGTCTTTACCGGGGAGCTGTTTTTT. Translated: CASSVFTGELFF.

Here the CDR3 DNA reads TGTGCCAGCAGAGAGAGACAGGGGGCAGTGGGAAACACCATATATTTT. Encoded protein: CASRERQGAVGNTIYF. The chain uses TRBV6-6 and TRBJ1-3, with 10 positions matching TRBD1. The V and J ends lost 6 bases and 4 bases, in that order; junction bases with no gene match: 9. CDR1 and CDR2 (germline): MNHNY, SVGAGI (reference sequence). CDR3 length equals 16 residues.

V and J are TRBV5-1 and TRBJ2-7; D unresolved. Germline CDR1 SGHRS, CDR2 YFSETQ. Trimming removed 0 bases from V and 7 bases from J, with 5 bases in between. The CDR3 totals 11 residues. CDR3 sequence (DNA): TGCGCCAGCAGCTTGGGTCAAGAGCAGTACTTC. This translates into CASSLGQEQYF.

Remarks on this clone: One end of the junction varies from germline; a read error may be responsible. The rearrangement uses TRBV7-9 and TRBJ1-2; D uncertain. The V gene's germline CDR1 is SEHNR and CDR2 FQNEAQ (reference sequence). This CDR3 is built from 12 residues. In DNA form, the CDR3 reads TGTGCCAGCACCCGAGTGGAGGGCCAACGCTCCTTC. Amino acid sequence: CASTRVEGQRSF.

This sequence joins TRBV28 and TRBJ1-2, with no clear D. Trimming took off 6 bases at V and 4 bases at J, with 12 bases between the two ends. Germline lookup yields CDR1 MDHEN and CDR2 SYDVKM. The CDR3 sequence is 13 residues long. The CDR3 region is CASSSYGPYGYTF. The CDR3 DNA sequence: TGTGCCAGCAGCAGCTACGGTCCCTATGGCTACACCTTC.